This T cell receptor beta chain was profiled in a study of blood T cell repertoires in COVID-19. Study background: Sample material is recorded as cDNA or gDNA derived from T cells, B-cell-depleted T cells, or PBMCs.

Original processing methods: The authors estimated nucleated cell counts from reference gene primer amplification. Clones were sequenced by immunoSEQ multiplex PCR, and TCRdb holds only the in-frame ones, with some missing. From that table come the V and J calls and clone size; the DNA was used to work out D and trimming. The profile covers around 100,000 clones, with approximately 86% appearing a single time and more than 1.5% taken by the ten largest. CDR3 size: 16 residues. The germline gives CDR1 MDHEN, CDR2 SYDVKM. Unmatched junction bases numbered 7, after V lost 4 bases and J lost 8 bases. The TCR originated in an older man with acute or convalescent COVID-19. The rearrangement uses TRBV28 and TRBJ2-1; TRBD2 agrees at 14 bases. Sequencing input: peripheral blood. The CDR3 DNA reads TGTGCCAGCAGTTCAGCCGGGACTAGCGGGAGTCATGAGCAGTTCTTC. Protein sequence: CASSSAGTSGSHEQFF.